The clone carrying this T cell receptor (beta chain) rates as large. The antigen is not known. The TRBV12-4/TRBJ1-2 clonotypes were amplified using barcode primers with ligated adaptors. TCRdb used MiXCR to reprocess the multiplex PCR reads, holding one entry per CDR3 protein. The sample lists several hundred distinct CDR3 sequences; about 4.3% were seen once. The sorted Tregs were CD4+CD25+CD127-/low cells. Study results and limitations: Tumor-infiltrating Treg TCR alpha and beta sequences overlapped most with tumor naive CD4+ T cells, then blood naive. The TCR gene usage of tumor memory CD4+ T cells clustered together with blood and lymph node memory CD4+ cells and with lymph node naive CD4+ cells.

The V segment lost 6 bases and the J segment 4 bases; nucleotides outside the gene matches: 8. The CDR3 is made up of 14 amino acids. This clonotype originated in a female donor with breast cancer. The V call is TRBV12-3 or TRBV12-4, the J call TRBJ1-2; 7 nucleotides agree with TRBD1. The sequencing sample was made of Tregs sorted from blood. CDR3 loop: CASRAQGLSYGYTF. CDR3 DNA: TGTGCCAGCAGGGCACAGGGGTTGAGCTATGGCTACACCTTC.